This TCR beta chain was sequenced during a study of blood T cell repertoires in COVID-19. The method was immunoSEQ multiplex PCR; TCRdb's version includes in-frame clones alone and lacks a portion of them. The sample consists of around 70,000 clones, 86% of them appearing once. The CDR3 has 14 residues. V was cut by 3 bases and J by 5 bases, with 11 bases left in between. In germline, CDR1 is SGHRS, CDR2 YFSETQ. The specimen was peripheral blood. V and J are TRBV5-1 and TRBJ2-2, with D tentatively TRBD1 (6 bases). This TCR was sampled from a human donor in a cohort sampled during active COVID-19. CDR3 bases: TGCGCCAGCAGCTATCCAGGGGATACCGGGGAGCTGTTTTTT. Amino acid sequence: CASSYPGDTGELFF.